The 11 T cell receptor beta chains listed next were all sequenced from one sample in a study of blood T cell repertoires in COVID-19. Profiled with immunoSEQ multiplex PCR; TCRdb holds only in-frame clones, not every one. The top ten clones hold around 16% of a sample with approximately 65,000 clones, roughly 77% of them seen once. Sequenced material: peripheral blood. These receptors originate from a man older than 75 with acute or convalescent COVID-19.

The CDR3 reads CASSQDRFSGGETQYF. CDR3 DNA sequence: TGCGCCAGCAGCCAGGACCGGTTCAGCGGTGGGGAGACCCAGTACTTC. The V gene is TRBV4-3, the J gene TRBJ2-5, with D tentatively TRBD2 (5 bases). The CDR3 covers 16 residues. V was cut by 3 bases and J by 5 bases, with 19 bases left in between. CDR1 and CDR2 (germline): LGHNA, YSLEER.

The rearrangement links TRBV6-2 or TRBV6-3 to TRBJ2-3, with a tentative D call TRBD2 (7 bases). V was shortened by 0 bases and J by 4 bases, with 11 bases between the two germline ends. Germline V gene data show CDR1 as MNHEY and CDR2 as SVGEGT. The CDR3 sequence is 15 residues long. The CDR3 DNA reads as TGTGCCAGCAGTTACTCCCGGGGGGCCCCAGATACGCAGTATTTT. Translated: CASSYSRGAPDTQYF.

A single count supports this clone. The V gene is TRBV15, the J gene TRBJ1-4; 7 nucleotides line up with TRBD1. The CDR3 runs to 14 residues. Losses at the gene ends were 5 bases for V and 7 bases for J; bases not matched to a gene: 7. CDR1 and CDR2 from the germline V gene are LNHNV and YYDKDF (reference sequence). CDR3 in amino acids: CATSGGGDSEKLFF. Written as DNA, the CDR3 is TGTGCCACCAGCGGCGGGGGGGACAGTGAAAAACTGTTTTTT.

The chain employs TRBV7-2 and TRBJ1-6, with 7 bases aligning to TRBD1. V lost 5 bases and J lost 9; bases outside the gene matches: 16. The CDR3 is 17 amino acids. Germline assignment: CDR1 SGHTA and CDR2 FQGNSA. Here the CDR3 DNA reads TGTGCCAGCAGCCAGAGGGGGCCGGGGGCGCAAGGTTCACCCCTCCACTTT. The encoded protein is CASSQRGPGAQGSPLHF.

The chain links TRBV7-3 to TRBJ2-2, with 10 nucleotides matching TRBD2. The germline V gene has CDR1 SGHTA and CDR2 FQGTGA. The CDR3 is 18 amino acids. The J segment lost 3 bases and the V segment lost 4 bases, leaving 11 bases of the junction unmatched. Here the CDR3 reads CASSSRAGGPVDTGELFF. DNA for the CDR3: TGTGCCAGCAGCTCCAGAGCGGGAGGGCCGGTTGACACCGGGGAGCTGTTTTTT.

The chain uses TRBV2 and TRBJ1-2; no clear D. V lost 2 bases to trimming and J lost 2 bases, with 9 bases between them. Germline lookup yields CDR1 SNHLY and CDR2 FYNNEI. CDR3 size: 14 residues. The CDR3 is CASSEQRSNYGYTF. The DNA for the CDR3 is TGTGCCAGCAGTGAACAGCGGTCCAACTATGGCTACACCTTC. The full variable domain, rest sourced from reference TRBV2 and TRBJ1-2, is EPEVTQTPSHQVTQMGQEVILRCVPISNHLYFYWYRQILGQKVEFLVSFYNNEISEKSEIFDDQFSVERPDGSNFTLKIRSTKLEDSAMYFCASSEQRSNYGYTFGSGTRLTVV.

The J gene is TRBJ2-7, the V gene TRBV27, with 7 bases aligning to TRBD1. The ends lost 2 bases at V and 4 bases at J; junction bases unmatched: 5. The CDR3 extends over 14 amino acids. The germline V gene encodes CDR1 MNHEY and CDR2 SMNVEV (reference sequence). The CDR3 sequence: CASSLLGGDYEQYF. The CDR3 DNA sequence: TGTGCCAGCAGTTTACTAGGGGGCGATTACGAGCAGTACTTC.

The chain uses TRBV29-1 and TRBJ1-4; 9 bases map to TRBD1. The CDR3 covers 14 residues. Germline lookup yields CDR1 SQVTM and CDR2 ANQGSEA. With V trimmed by 7 bases and J by 3 bases, 6 bases remained unmatched. CDR3 DNA: TGCAGCGCGACAGGGGGAATGGCTAATGAAAAACTGTTTTTT. It yields the protein CSATGGMANEKLFF.

This clone was detected only once. The chain is built from TRBV6-6 and TRBJ1-1, with D hard to call. Germline V gene lookup returns CDR1 MNHNY and CDR2 SVGAGI (reference sequence). The V end lost 0 bases, the J end lost 3 bases, and 8 bases lay between the germline ends. This CDR3 contains 14 residues. The CDR3 protein is CASSYSTADTEAFF. CDR3 in DNA: TGTGCCAGCAGTTACTCTACGGCGGACACTGAAGCTTTCTTT.

This chain links TRBV24-1 with TRBJ2-6; 8 nucleotides match TRBD2. The CDR3 spans 12 residues. V gave up 0 bases and J gave up 17 bases; unmatched junction bases: 2. CDR1 and CDR2 (germline): KGHDR, SFDVKD. In nucleotides, the CDR3 is TGTGCCACCAGTGATTTGAGCGGGAGAGTGACTTTC. It specifies CATSDLSGRVTF.

This sequence joins TRBV18 and TRBJ2-7; D uncertain. The CDR3 is made up of 13 amino acids. The V and J ends lost 6 bases and 1 base respectively, with 10 bases between them. Germline V gene data show CDR1 as KGHSH and CDR2 as LQKENI. This CDR3 is CASSRSGSYEQYF. The CDR3 DNA reads TGTGCCAGCTCCCGGTCCGGGTCCTACGAGCAGTACTTC. The full variable domain, completed using reference TRBV18 and TRBJ2-7, is NAGVMQNPRHLVRRRGQEARLRCSPMKGHSHVYWYRQLPEEGLKFMVYLQKENIIDESGMPKERFSAEFPKEGPSILRIQQVVRGDSAAYFCASSRSGSYEQYFGPGTRLTVT.